Listed below are T cell receptor beta chains from one sample, sequenced in a study of human T cells and chemical hapten exposure. MiXCR was run by TCRdb on the RACE reads, yielding one entry per CDR3 protein. The data contain 75,000 to 100,000 distinct CDR3 sequences, over 10% of them singletons. This material consisted of whole blood, taken in connection with sensitization to the hapten diphenylcyclopropenone (DPC). These receptors came from a woman aged 40 to 55 with alopecia areata. Some clones in this sample may be carry-over from other donors' samples. CDR3s include the opening cysteine and the closing phenylalanine or tryptophan. The D gene is left open where the match is weak. Only part of the rows carry a size: once, few, many, or a class if the clone is expanded.

clone size: few
V gene: TRBV7-9
D gene: .
J gene: TRBJ2-7
CDR3 protein: CASSFVTSPYEQYF
CDR3 DNA: TGTGCCAGCAGCTTTGTAACTTCGCCCTACGAGCAGTACTTC

clone size: many
V gene: TRBV7-4
D gene: TRBD2
J gene: TRBJ2-3
CDR3 protein: CASSRDRGPTSGSLAGTDTQYF
CDR3 DNA: TGTGCCAGCAGTCGGGACAGGGGTCCGACTAGCGGGAGCCTCGCCGGCACAGATACGCAGTATTTT

clone size: few
V gene: TRBV7-6
D gene: TRBD2
J gene: TRBJ2-7
CDR3 protein: CASSPGVAGGYEQYF
CDR3 DNA: TGTGCCAGCAGCCCAGGGGTAGCGGGAGGGTACGAGCAGTACTTC

clone size: few
V gene: TRBV7-9
D gene: .
J gene: TRBJ2-1
CDR3 protein: CASRRGGRPSNEQFF
CDR3 DNA: TGTGCCAGCAGAAGAGGGGGGAGACCGAGCAATGAGCAGTTCTTC

clone size: .
V gene: TRBV5-1
D gene: TRBD2
J gene: TRBJ2-1
CDR3 protein: CASSPRTSGTPDEQFF
CDR3 DNA: TGCGCCAGCAGCCCCCGGACTAGCGGGACCCCCGATGAGCAGTTCTTC

clone size: few
V gene: TRBV2
D gene: .
J gene: TRBJ1-5
CDR3 protein: CASQGVGGNQPQHF
CDR3 DNA: TGTGCCAGCCAGGGAGTGGGAGGGAACCAGCCCCAGCATTTT

clone size: few
V gene: TRBV6-2/TRBV6-3
D gene: .
J gene: TRBJ2-7
CDR3 protein: CASSSFLGEGSTTYEQYF
CDR3 DNA: TGTGCCAGCAGCAGCTTTTTGGGTGAGGGCTCTACCACCTACGAGCAGTACTTC

clone size: .
V gene: TRBV7-2
D gene: TRBD2
J gene: TRBJ2-2
CDR3 protein: CASSSAGGVAGELFF
CDR3 DNA: TGTGCCAGCAGCTCGGCGGGAGGGGTTGCCGGGGAGCTGTTTTTT

clone size: many
V gene: TRBV2
D gene: .
J gene: TRBJ1-2
CDR3 protein: CASIPRRDNYGYTF
CDR3 DNA: TGTGCCAGCATTCCTCGTAGGGATAACTATGGCTACACCTTC

clone size: few
V gene: TRBV7-3
D gene: .
J gene: TRBJ2-4
CDR3 protein: CASSLGRQGDIQYF
CDR3 DNA: TGTGCCAGCAGCCTGGGGAGGCAGGGCGACATTCAGTACTTC

clone size: many
V gene: TRBV29-1
D gene: TRBD1
J gene: TRBJ2-7
CDR3 protein: CSVDGQGYEQYF
CDR3 DNA: TGCAGCGTTGACGGACAGGGCTACGAGCAGTACTTC

clone size: few
V gene: TRBV2
D gene: .
J gene: TRBJ1-2
CDR3 protein: CASSEGGNYGYTF
CDR3 DNA: TGTGCCAGCAGCGAAGGGGGGAACTATGGCTACACCTTC

clone size: many
V gene: TRBV20-1
D gene: .
J gene: TRBJ1-2
CDR3 protein: CSARGNLGLYGYTF
CDR3 DNA: TGCAGTGCTAGGGGCAATCTGGGCCTCTATGGCTACACCTTC

clone size: few
V gene: TRBV6-2/TRBV6-3
D gene: .
J gene: TRBJ1-6
CDR3 protein: CASSYSPRRLDSPLHF
CDR3 DNA: TGTGCCAGCAGTTACTCTCCACGAAGGCTGGATTCACCCCTCCACTTT

clone size: .
V gene: TRBV7-9
D gene: .
J gene: TRBJ2-2
CDR3 protein: CASSSALINTGELFF
CDR3 DNA: TGTGCCAGCAGCTCCGCGCTAATAAACACCGGGGAGCTGTTTTTT

clone size: few
V gene: TRBV12-3/TRBV12-4
D gene: TRBD2
J gene: TRBJ2-3
CDR3 protein: CASSVFVQTSADTQYF
CDR3 DNA: TGTGCCAGCAGTGTCTTTGTCCAGACTAGCGCAGATACGCAGTATTTT

clone size: few
V gene: TRBV20-1
D gene: TRBD2
J gene: TRBJ2-1
CDR3 protein: CSAREGTSGEQFF
CDR3 DNA: TGCAGTGCTAGGGAGGGGACTAGCGGGGAGCAGTTCTTC

clone size: few
V gene: TRBV24-1
D gene: .
J gene: TRBJ2-2
CDR3 protein: CATSDFPGELFF
CDR3 DNA: TGTGCCACCAGTGATTTCCCCGGGGAGCTGTTTTTT

clone size: few
V gene: TRBV7-2
D gene: .
J gene: TRBJ2-7
CDR3 protein: CASSLVSRATEQYF
CDR3 DNA: TGTGCCAGCAGCTTAGTTTCAAGAGCTACCGAGCAGTACTTC

clone size: .
V gene: TRBV5-1
D gene: .
J gene: TRBJ1-1
CDR3 protein: CASGTGQASFTEAFF
CDR3 DNA: TGCGCCAGCGGCACCGGGCAGGCAAGCTTCACTGAAGCTTTCTTT

clone size: many
V gene: TRBV2
D gene: .
J gene: TRBJ1-3
CDR3 protein: CASRASGGGSGNTIYF
CDR3 DNA: TGTGCCAGCAGGGCCTCGGGGGGAGGCTCTGGAAACACCATATATTTT

clone size: many
V gene: TRBV18
D gene: TRBD1
J gene: TRBJ1-2
CDR3 protein: CASSPAGTGVSYGYTF
CDR3 DNA: TGTGCCAGCTCACCCGCCGGGACAGGGGTCAGCTATGGCTACACCTTC

clone size: few
V gene: TRBV27
D gene: .
J gene: TRBJ1-4
CDR3 protein: CASSLSVRGEKLFF
CDR3 DNA: TGTGCCAGCAGTTTATCTGTCCGGGGGGAAAAACTGTTTTTT

clone size: .
V gene: TRBV29-1
D gene: .
J gene: TRBJ2-3
CDR3 protein: CSVRALLPTDTQYF
CDR3 DNA: TGCAGCGTTAGGGCCCTCCTTCCCACAGATACGCAGTATTTT

clone size: few
V gene: TRBV7-9
D gene: .
J gene: TRBJ2-3
CDR3 protein: CASDRTLSTDTQYF
CDR3 DNA: TGTGCCAGCGACCGGACTCTTAGCACAGATACGCAGTATTTT

clone size: .
V gene: TRBV29-1
D gene: .
J gene: TRBJ2-3
CDR3 protein: CSVGGPTDTQYF
CDR3 DNA: TGCAGCGTTGGGGGGCCCACAGATACGCAGTATTTT

clone size: .
V gene: TRBV28
D gene: .
J gene: TRBJ1-4
CDR3 protein: CASSPPDSREKLFF
CDR3 DNA: TGTGCCAGCAGTCCCCCGGACAGTCGGGAAAAACTGTTTTTT

clone size: many
V gene: TRBV5-4
D gene: TRBD1
J gene: TRBJ2-3
CDR3 protein: CASSLDRAGQYF
CDR3 DNA: TGTGCCAGCAGCCTGGACAGGGCCGGGCAGTATTTT

clone size: few
V gene: TRBV11-1
D gene: TRBD1
J gene: TRBJ2-4
CDR3 protein: CASSKDRIAKNIQYF
CDR3 DNA: TGTGCCAGCAGCAAGGACAGGATAGCCAAAAACATTCAGTACTTC

clone size: few
V gene: TRBV19
D gene: .
J gene: TRBJ2-7
CDR3 protein: CASSMGGGYEQYF
CDR3 DNA: TGTGCCAGTAGTATGGGGGGCGGCTACGAGCAGTACTTC

clone size: .
V gene: TRBV29-1
D gene: .
J gene: TRBJ1-4
CDR3 protein: CSVEEGHPGIEKLFF
CDR3 DNA: TGCAGCGTTGAAGAGGGACACCCCGGCATTGAAAAACTGTTTTTT

clone size: many
V gene: TRBV12-3/TRBV12-4
D gene: .
J gene: TRBJ2-1
CDR3 protein: CASSLSGGTGEQFF
CDR3 DNA: TGTGCCAGCAGTTTATCCGGAGGGACGGGTGAGCAGTTCTTC

clone size: few
V gene: TRBV29-1
D gene: .
J gene: TRBJ2-7
CDR3 protein: CSVETSSYEQYF
CDR3 DNA: TGCAGCGTTGAAACATCTTCCTACGAGCAGTACTTC

clone size: .
V gene: TRBV12-3/TRBV12-4
D gene: .
J gene: TRBJ2-3
CDR3 protein: CASSVLDTQYF
CDR3 DNA: TGTGCCAGCAGTGTCTTGGATACGCAGTATTTT

clone size: .
V gene: TRBV11-3
D gene: TRBD2
J gene: TRBJ2-2
CDR3 protein: CASSLTSGRAGELFF
CDR3 DNA: TGTGCCAGCAGCCTGACTAGCGGGAGGGCCGGGGAGCTGTTTTTT

clone size: .
V gene: TRBV29-1
D gene: .
J gene: TRBJ2-5
CDR3 protein: CSVVGVGETQYF
CDR3 DNA: TGCAGCGTCGTAGGGGTAGGAGAGACCCAGTACTTC

clone size: many
V gene: TRBV2
D gene: .
J gene: TRBJ2-1
CDR3 protein: CASRPRDRSYNEQFF
CDR3 DNA: TGTGCCAGCAGACCCCGGGACCGTTCCTACAATGAGCAGTTCTTC

clone size: .
V gene: TRBV11-1
D gene: TRBD1
J gene: TRBJ2-1
CDR3 protein: CASSSPDRARDEQFF
CDR3 DNA: TGTGCCAGCAGCTCCCCGGACAGGGCAAGGGATGAGCAGTTCTTC

clone size: few
V gene: TRBV14
D gene: .
J gene: TRBJ2-1
CDR3 protein: CASSLSSGYNEQFF
CDR3 DNA: TGTGCCAGCAGCTTATCGAGCGGCTACAATGAGCAGTTCTTC

clone size: many
V gene: TRBV28
D gene: TRBD2
J gene: TRBJ2-1
CDR3 protein: CASSFGGRAWSNEQFF
CDR3 DNA: TGTGCCAGCAGTTTTGGCGGGAGGGCCTGGTCCAATGAGCAGTTCTTC

clone size: many
V gene: TRBV2
D gene: .
J gene: TRBJ2-7
CDR3 protein: CASRGTAFYEQYF
CDR3 DNA: TGTGCCAGCAGGGGGACGGCTTTTTACGAGCAGTACTTC

clone size: few
V gene: TRBV6-6
D gene: .
J gene: TRBJ2-5
CDR3 protein: CASSTPSGRQPYQETQYF
CDR3 DNA: TGTGCCAGCAGTACGCCTTCTGGCAGGCAGCCGTACCAAGAGACCCAGTACTTC